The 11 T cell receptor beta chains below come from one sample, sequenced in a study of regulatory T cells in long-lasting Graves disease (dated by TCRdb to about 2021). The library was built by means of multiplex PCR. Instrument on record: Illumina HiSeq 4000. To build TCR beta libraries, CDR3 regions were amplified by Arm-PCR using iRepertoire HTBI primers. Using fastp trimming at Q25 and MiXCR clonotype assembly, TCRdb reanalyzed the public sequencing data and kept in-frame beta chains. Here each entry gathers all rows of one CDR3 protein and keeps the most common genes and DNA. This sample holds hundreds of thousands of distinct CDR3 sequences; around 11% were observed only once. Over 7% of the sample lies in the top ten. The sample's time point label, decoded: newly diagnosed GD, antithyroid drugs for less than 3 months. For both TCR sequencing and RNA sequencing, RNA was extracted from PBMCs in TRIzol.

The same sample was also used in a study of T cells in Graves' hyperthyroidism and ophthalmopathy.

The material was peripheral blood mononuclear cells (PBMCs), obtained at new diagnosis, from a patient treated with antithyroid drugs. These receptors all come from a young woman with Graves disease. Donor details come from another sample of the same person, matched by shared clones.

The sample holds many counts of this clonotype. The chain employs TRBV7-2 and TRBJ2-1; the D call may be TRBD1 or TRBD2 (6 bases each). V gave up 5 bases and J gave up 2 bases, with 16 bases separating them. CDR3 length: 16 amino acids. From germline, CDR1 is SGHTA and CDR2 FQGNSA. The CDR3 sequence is CASSDRRRLAYNEQFF. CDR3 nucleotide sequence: TGTGCCAGCAGCGACAGGCGGCGACTAGCCTACAATGAGCAGTTCTTC. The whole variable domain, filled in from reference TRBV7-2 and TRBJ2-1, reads GAGVSQSPSNKVTEKGKDVELRCDPISGHTALYWYRQSLGQGLEFLIYFQGNSAPDKSGLPSDRFSAERTGGSVSTLTIQRTQQEDSAVYLCASSDRRRLAYNEQFFGPGTRLTVL.

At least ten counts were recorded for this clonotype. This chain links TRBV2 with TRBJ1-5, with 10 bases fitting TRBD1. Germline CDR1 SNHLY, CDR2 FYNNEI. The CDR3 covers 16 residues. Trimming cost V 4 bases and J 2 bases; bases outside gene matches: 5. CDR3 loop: CASSGIGTGGNQPQHF. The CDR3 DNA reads TGTGCCAGCAGTGGAATAGGGACAGGGGGCAATCAGCCCCAGCATTTT.

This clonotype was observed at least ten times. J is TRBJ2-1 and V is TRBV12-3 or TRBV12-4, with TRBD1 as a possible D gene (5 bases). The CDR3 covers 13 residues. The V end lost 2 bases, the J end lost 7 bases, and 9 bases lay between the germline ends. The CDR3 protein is CASSLRGLNEQFF. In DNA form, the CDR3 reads TGTGCCAGCAGTTTAAGGGGATTGAATGAGCAGTTCTTC.

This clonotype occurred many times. In DNA form, the CDR3 reads TGCGCCAGCAGCTTGGTAGGCGGGTCCTACGAGCAGTACTTC. Its translation: CASSLVGGSYEQYF. This chain joins TRBV5-1 and TRBJ2-7; tentative D call: TRBD2 (5 bases). The CDR3 extends over 14 amino acids. V gave up 0 bases and J gave up 1 base, with 8 bases separating them. The germline V gene encodes CDR1 SGHRS and CDR2 YFSETQ.

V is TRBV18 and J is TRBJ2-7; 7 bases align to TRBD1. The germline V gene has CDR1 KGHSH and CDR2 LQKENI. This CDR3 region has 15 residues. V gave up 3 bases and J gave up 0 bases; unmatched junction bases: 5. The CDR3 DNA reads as TGTGCCAGCTCACCTGGACAGGTTGGCTCCTACGAGCAGTACTTC. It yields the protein CASSPGQVGSYEQYF.

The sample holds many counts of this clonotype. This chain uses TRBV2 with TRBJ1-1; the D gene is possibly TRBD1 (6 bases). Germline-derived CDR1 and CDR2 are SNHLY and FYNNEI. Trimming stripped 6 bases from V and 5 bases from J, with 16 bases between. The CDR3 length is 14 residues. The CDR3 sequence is CASSPDGGGTEAFF. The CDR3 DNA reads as TGTGCCAGCAGCCCGGACGGAGGGGGAACTGAAGCTTTCTTT. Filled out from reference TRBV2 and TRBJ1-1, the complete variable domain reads EPEVTQTPSHQVTQMGQEVILRCVPISNHLYFYWYRQILGQKVEFLVSFYNNEISEKSEIFDDQFSVERPDGSNFTLKIRSTKLEDSAMYFCASSPDGGGTEAFFGQGTRLTVV.

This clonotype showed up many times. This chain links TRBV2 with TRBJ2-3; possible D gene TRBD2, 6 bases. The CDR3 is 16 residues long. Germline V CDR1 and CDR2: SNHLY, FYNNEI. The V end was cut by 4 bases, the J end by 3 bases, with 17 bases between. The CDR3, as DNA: TGTGCCAGCAGTGTCCCCGCGGGACGGGGGACAGATACGCAGTATTTT. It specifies CASSVPAGRGTDTQYF.

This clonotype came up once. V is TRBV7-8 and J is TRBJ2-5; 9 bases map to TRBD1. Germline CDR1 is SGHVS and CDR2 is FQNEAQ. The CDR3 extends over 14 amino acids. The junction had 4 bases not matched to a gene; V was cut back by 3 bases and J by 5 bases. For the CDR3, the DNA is TGTGCCAGCAGCTTTTCCGGGACAGGGGAGACCCAGTACTTC. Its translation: CASSFSGTGETQYF.

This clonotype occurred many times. The CDR3 loop reads CASSPRTSSYEQYF. CDR3 DNA sequence: TGTGCCAGTAGTCCAAGGACTAGTTCCTACGAGCAGTACTTC. The chain couples TRBV19 to TRBJ2-7, with 7 bases that match TRBD2. V was pared by 5 bases and J by 1 base, with 5 bases of the junction left unmatched. In germline, CDR1 is LNHDA, CDR2 SQIVND (reference sequence). This CDR3 spans 14 amino acids.

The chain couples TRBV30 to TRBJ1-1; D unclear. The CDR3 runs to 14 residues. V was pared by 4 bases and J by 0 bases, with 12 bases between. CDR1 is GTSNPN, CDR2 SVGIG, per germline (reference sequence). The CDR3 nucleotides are TGTGCCTGGAACCAGAATCTAATGAACACTGAAGCTTTCTTT. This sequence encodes CAWNQNLMNTEAFF.

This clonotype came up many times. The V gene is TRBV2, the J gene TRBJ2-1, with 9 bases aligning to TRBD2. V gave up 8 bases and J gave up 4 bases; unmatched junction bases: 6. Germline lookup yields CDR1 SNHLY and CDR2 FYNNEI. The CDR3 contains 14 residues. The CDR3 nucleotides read TGTGCCAGCCAGAGGACTAGCGTTTACAATGAGCAGTTCTTC. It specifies CASQRTSVYNEQFF.